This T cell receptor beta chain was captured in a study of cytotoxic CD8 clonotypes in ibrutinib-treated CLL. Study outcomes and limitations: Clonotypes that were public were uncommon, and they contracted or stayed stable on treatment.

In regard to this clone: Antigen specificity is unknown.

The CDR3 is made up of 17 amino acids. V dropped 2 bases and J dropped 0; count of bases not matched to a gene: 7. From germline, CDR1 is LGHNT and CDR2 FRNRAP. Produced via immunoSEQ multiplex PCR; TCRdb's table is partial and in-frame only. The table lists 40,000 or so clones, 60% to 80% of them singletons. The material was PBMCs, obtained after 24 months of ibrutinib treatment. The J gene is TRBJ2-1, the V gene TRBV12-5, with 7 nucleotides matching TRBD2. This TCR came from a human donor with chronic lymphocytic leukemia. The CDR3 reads CASGLTSSGPSYNEQFF. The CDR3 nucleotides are TGTGCTAGTGGTTTGACCTCTAGCGGTCCCTCCTACAATGAGCAGTTCTTC.